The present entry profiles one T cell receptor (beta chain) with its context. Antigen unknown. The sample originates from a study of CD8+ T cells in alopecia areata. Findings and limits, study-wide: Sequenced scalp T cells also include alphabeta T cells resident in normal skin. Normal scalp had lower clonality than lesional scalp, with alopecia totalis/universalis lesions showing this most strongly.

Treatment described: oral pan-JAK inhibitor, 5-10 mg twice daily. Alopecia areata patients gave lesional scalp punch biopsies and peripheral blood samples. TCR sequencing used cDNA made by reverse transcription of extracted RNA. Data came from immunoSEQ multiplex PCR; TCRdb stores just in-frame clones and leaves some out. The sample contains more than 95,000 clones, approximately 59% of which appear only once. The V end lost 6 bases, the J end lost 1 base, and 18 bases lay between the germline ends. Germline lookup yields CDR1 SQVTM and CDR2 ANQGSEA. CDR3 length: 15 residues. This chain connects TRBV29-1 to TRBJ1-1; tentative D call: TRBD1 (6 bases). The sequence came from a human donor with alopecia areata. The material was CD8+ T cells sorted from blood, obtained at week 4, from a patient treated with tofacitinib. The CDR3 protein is CSVLKGEGTNTEAFF. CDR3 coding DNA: TGCAGCGTCCTGAAGGGGGAGGGTACGAACACTGAAGCTTTCTTT. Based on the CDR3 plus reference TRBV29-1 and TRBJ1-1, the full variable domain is SAVISQKPSRDICQRGTSLTIQCQVDSQVTMMFWYRQQPGQSLTLIATANQGSEATYESGFVIDKFPISRPNLTFSTLTVSNMSPEDSSIYLCSVLKGEGTNTEAFFGQGTRLTVV.